This T cell receptor beta chain was identified during a study of cytomegalovirus exposure and HLA in healthy donors. Researchers ran the PCR with 60 Vbeta and 13 Jbeta primers. The assay was immunoSEQ multiplex PCR, and TCRdb's table has in-frame clones only and misses some. The sample lists approximately 120,000 clones, approximately 70% occurring once. The study, taken as a whole, reports: Serostatus for CMV was the only available immune exposure information.

The donors comprised healthy bone marrow donors. About this clone itself: Its antigen is unidentified.

Sequenced material: PBMCs. This sequence was found in a woman between 65 and 79 years old in good health and CMV-seropositive.

CDR3 nucleotides: TGTGCCAGCAGCTTGGGGCGGGGGGAGCAGTACTTC. This sequence encodes CASSLGRGEQYF. The V call is TRBV7-2, the J call TRBJ2-7; 7 bases agree with TRBD2. With V trimmed by 3 bases and J by 7 bases, 3 bases remained unmatched. The CDR3 is 12 amino acids. CDR1 and CDR2 from the germline V gene are SGHTA and FQGNSA.